The rows below give T cell receptor beta chains drawn from one sample of a study of T cells in localized non-small cell lung cancer. Data came from immunoSEQ multiplex PCR; TCRdb stores just in-frame clones and leaves some out. Among about 40,000 clones, 81% were seen once, and the ten largest hold roughly 6.6%. The sample was peripheral blood mononuclear cells, taken before any cancer treatment. These TCRs come from a male donor aged 60 or over with stage II lung adenocarcinoma. Both conserved end residues are part of each CDR3. The D gene is left open where the match is weak.

j_call v_call d_call cdr3_length cdr3_nt cdr3_aa
TRBJ1-1 TRBV6-5 - 13 TGTGCCAGCAGTTTGAACAGGAACACTGAAGCTTTCTTT CASSLNRNTEAFF
TRBJ2-7 TRBV5-4 - 14 TGTGCCAGCAGCCCGAACCTGGACACATACGAGCAGTACTTC CASSPNLDTYEQYF
TRBJ2-2 TRBV6-4 - 14 TGTGCCAGCAGAGGGACCAAAGGGACCGGGGAGCTGTTTTTT CASRGTKGTGELFF
TRBJ2-7 TRBV7-2 - 13 TGTGCCAGCAGCACGGCAGGTTTCGACGAGCAGTACTTC CASSTAGFDEQYF
TRBJ1-5 TRBV30 - 15 TGTGCCTGGAGTTCAGGGCTTTTAGAAAATCAGCCCCAGCATTTT CAWSSGLLENQPQHF
TRBJ2-2 TRBV28 - 15 TGTGCCAGCAGTTTATGGACAGTAGATACCGGGGAGCTGTTTTTT CASSLWTVDTGELFF
TRBJ2-7 TRBV7-2 - 14 TGTGCCAGCAGCCAGCGGCGCCAATCCTACGAGCAGTACTTC CASSQRRQSYEQYF
TRBJ1-5 TRBV6-1 TRBD1 14 TGTGCCAGCAGTGCGGGGACAGGGGGACAGCCCCAGCATTTT CASSAGTGGQPQHF
TRBJ1-2 TRBV4-1 - 17 TGCGCCAGCAGCCAAGGGTGGGGACGGACAGACGGCTATGGCTACACCTTC CASSQGWGRTDGYGYTF
TRBJ2-7 TRBV5-1 TRBD2 17 TGCGCCAGCAGCTTGGACAGTATTAGCGGGAGCACCTACGAGCAGTACTTC CASSLDSISGSTYEQYF
TRBJ2-2 TRBV19 - 16 TGTGCCAGTAGTTTATCGCCCCGACAGGGAGGCGGGGAGCTGTTTTTT CASSLSPRQGGGELFF
TRBJ2-7 TRBV11-1 TRBD1 15 TGTGCCAGCAGCTTAGCTTCGGACAGGGCCTACGAGCAGTACTTC CASSLASDRAYEQYF
TRBJ2-3 TRBV19 - 13 TGTGCCTCCAAAAGGGAAGGGGCAGATACGCAGTATTTT CASKREGADTQYF